This entry concerns a single T cell receptor (beta chain). Its antigen is still unknown. CDR1 and CDR2 from the germline V gene are MDHEN and SYDVKM. Trimming stripped 3 bases from V and 1 base from J, with 4 bases between. The CDR3 loop spans 13 amino acids. Sequenced by immunoSEQ multiplex PCR; TCRdb stores in-frame clones only, minus some. The table includes 180,000 or so clones, just under 95% detected once. The entry originates in a study of T cell responses to AZD1222 COVID-19 vaccine. General study results and limits: Spike was spanned by vaccine-associated CD4 TCRs, which were dominant at 160-218 and 743-854.

The receptor was isolated from an adult who received the MenACWY meningococcal vaccine as a control. The source material was peripheral blood, sampled 28 days after the second dose of the MenACWY control vaccine. V and J are TRBV28 and TRBJ1-5; D is ambiguous. The CDR3 nucleotides read TGTGCCAGCAGTTTTGAGAGCAATCAGCCCCAGCATTTT. Translated, it gives CASSFESNQPQHF. Complete variable domain (other parts from reference TRBV28 and TRBJ1-5): DVKVTQSSRYLVKRTGEKVFLECVQDMDHENMFWYRQDPGLGLRLIYFSYDVKMKEKGDIPEGYSVSREKKERFSLILESASTNQTSMYLCASSFESNQPQHFGDGTRLSIL.